Each of the 2 T cell receptor beta chains below was sequenced from the same sample in a study of CD8 T cells in ankylosing spondylitis. Broader study findings: Blood of patients with ankylosing spondylitis appeared to be characterized by a TCR beta motif of eight highly homologous variants.

These receptors lack a known antigen. Each CDR3 protein gets one entry after TCRdb re-called the 5' RACE reads with MiXCR. In the table there are about 540,000 distinct CDR3 sequences, roughly 13% of which are singletons. The sample comprised blood, either unsorted or a sorted T cell fraction (not recorded which). Source of these receptors: a male donor with ankylosing spondylitis.

A few counts support this clonotype. CDR3 sequence: CASSFGQSSTDTQYF. The DNA for the CDR3 is TGTGCCAGCAGCTTTGGACAGTCTAGCACAGATACGCAGTATTTT. This chain connects TRBV7-6 to TRBJ2-3, with D tentatively TRBD1 (6 bases). Germline assignment: CDR1 SGHVS and CDR2 FNYEAQ. The CDR3 contains 15 residues. The ends were cut back, 3 bases at V and 0 bases at J, with 10 bases in the middle.

In this sample, this clonotype turned up a few times. This chain joins TRBV12-5 and TRBJ2-1, with 9 nucleotides matching TRBD2. CDR3 size: 19 residues. The trim removed 1 base at V and 0 bases at J, leaving 10 bases unmatched. Germline lookup yields CDR1 LGHNT and CDR2 FRNRAP. The CDR3 region has the DNA TGTGCTAGTGGTTTGGACCGCAAGCATAGCGGGAGCTCCTACAATGAGCAGTTCTTC. Translating gives CASGLDRKHSGSSYNEQFF.